The 15 T cell receptor beta chains below were found in one sample sequenced in a study of beta chain features in type 1 diabetes. Study-level results: Moderately but significantly shorter TCRB CDR3s were found in Type 1 diabetes patients in all four CD4+ subsets.

No antigens are known for them. Sequencing targeted expressed TCRB transcripts, as all isolated RNA had been reverse transcribed. Assay used: immunoSEQ multiplex PCR; TCRdb lists only in-frame clones, some missing. The sample lists 200,000 to 250,000 clones, roughly 14% occurring once. Sequencing was carried out using naive CD4+ T cells from blood. These TCRs come from a young man with type 1 diabetes.

The rearrangement joins TRBV4-1 to TRBJ2-1, with 7 bases aligning to TRBD1. V shed 2 bases and J 3 bases; nucleotides not matched to a gene: 7. CDR3 size: 16 residues. Germline CDR1 is MGHRA and CDR2 is YSYEKL. Here the CDR3 reads CASSQLGQANYNEQFF. The DNA for the CDR3 is TGCGCCAGCAGCCAACTCGGACAGGCAAACTACAATGAGCAGTTCTTC.

The table lists this clone with a few counts. This chain connects TRBV4-1 to TRBJ2-5, with 10 bases aligning to TRBD1. The germline V gene encodes CDR1 MGHRA and CDR2 YSYEKL. This CDR3 has 16 residues. Germline trimming cut 1 base from V and 2 bases from J; bases unmatched to any gene: 4. The CDR3 DNA reads TGCGCCAGCAGCCAAGGGACAGGGGGAAGACAAGAGACCCAGTACTTC. Translated, it gives CASSQGTGGRQETQYF.

The chain employs TRBV6-5 and TRBJ2-7; D unresolved. Germline V gives CDR1 MNHEY, CDR2 SVGAGI. The CDR3 loop spans 12 amino acids. V was clipped by 6 bases and J by 7 bases, with 13 bases between them. CDR3 in DNA: TGTGCCAGCAGCTCTCTGTTTCGTGAGCAGTACTTC. The encoded protein is CASSSLFREQYF.

V gene TRBV30 combines with J gene TRBJ2-7; 13 bases fit TRBD2. Unmatched junction bases numbered 3, after V lost 2 bases and J lost 5 bases. The CDR3 is 14 amino acids. The germline V gene has CDR1 GTSNPN and CDR2 SVGIG (reference sequence). The CDR3: CAWSLLAGGNEQYF. In DNA form, the CDR3 reads TGTGCCTGGAGTCTACTAGCGGGAGGGAACGAGCAGTACTTC. The variable domain in full, completed from reference TRBV30 and TRBJ2-7, reads SQTIHQWPATLVQPVGSPLSLECTVEGTSNPNLYWYRQAAGRGLQLLFYSVGIGQISSEVPQNLSASRPQDRQFILSSKKLLLSDSGFYLCAWSLLAGGNEQYFGPGTRLTVT.

The sample holds a few counts of this clone. This chain uses TRBV4-1 with TRBJ2-3; D not certain. CDR1 is MGHRA and CDR2 is YSYEKL in the germline V gene. V lost 5 bases, J lost 1 base, and 13 bases lay in between. The CDR3 totals 15 residues. The chain's CDR3 is CASSSQWIRTDTQYF. The CDR3 nucleotides are TGCGCCAGCAGCTCACAGTGGATTCGCACAGATACGCAGTATTTT.

This rearrangement joins TRBV30 to TRBJ2-3; TRBD2 matches 9 bases. V lost 0 bases, J lost 2 bases, and 3 bases stayed unmatched. CDR1 GTSNPN and CDR2 SVGIG come from the germline V gene (reference sequence). The CDR3 is 15 residues long. CDR3 nucleotides: TGTGCCTGGAGTGTAGGCGGGGGGGTCACAGATACGCAGTATTTT. This translates into CAWSVGGGVTDTQYF.

This clone came up a few times. CDR3: CASSPGGAGTDTQYF. In nucleotides, the CDR3 is TGTGCCAGCAGCCCGGGCGGGGCCGGCACAGATACGCAGTATTTT. This chain uses TRBV7-2 with TRBJ2-3; D perhaps matches TRBD2 (6 bases). V was clipped by 5 bases and J by 1 base, with 13 bases between them. This CDR3 spans 15 amino acids. Germline assignment: CDR1 SGHTA and CDR2 FQGNSA.

In its sample, this clone was seen a few times. V is TRBV5-4 and J is TRBJ2-7, with 9 bases fitting TRBD2. The germline V gene encodes CDR1 SGHNT and CDR2 YYREEE (reference sequence). The junction had 6 bases not matched to a gene; V was cut back by 2 bases and J by 6 bases. The CDR3 is 14 residues long. Here the CDR3 reads CASSFPSGVGEQYF. CDR3 sequence (DNA): TGTGCCAGCAGCTTCCCTAGCGGGGTCGGCGAGCAGTACTTC. The full variable domain, its missing parts supplied by reference TRBV5-4 and TRBJ2-7, is ETGVTQSPTHLIKTRGQQVTLRCSSQSGHNTVSWYQQALGQGPQFIFQYYREEENGRGNFPPRFSGLQFPNYSSELNVNALELDDSALYLCASSFPSGVGEQYFGPGTRLTVT.

As concerns this clone: A read error may account for a junction end that differs from germline. The J gene is TRBJ2-2, the V gene TRBV2; 7 nucleotides align to TRBD1. In germline, CDR1 is SNHLY, CDR2 FYNNEI. This CDR3 spans 15 amino acids. The CDR3 nucleotides read TGTGCCACCAGTCCCGGGACAGCTAACACCGGGGAGCTGTTTTTT. Translated: CATSPGTANTGELFF.

The chain couples TRBV15 to TRBJ1-2; 10 nucleotides agree with TRBD1. CDR1 is LNHNV, CDR2 YYDKDF, per germline (reference sequence). V gave up 5 bases and J gave up 6 bases; unmatched junction bases: 6. The CDR3 runs 14 residues. CDR3 DNA sequence: TGTGCCACCAGCGAGTGGGACAGGGGTAATGGCTACACCTTC. This codes for CATSEWDRGNGYTF.

The chain joins TRBV27 to TRBJ2-3; D uncertain. The CDR3 spans 14 residues. Germline CDR1 is MNHEY and CDR2 is SMNVEV (reference sequence). The ends were cut back, 7 bases at V and 0 bases at J, with 11 bases in the middle. In nucleotides, the CDR3 is TGTGCCAGCAAGGAAGCAGGCAGCACAGATACGCAGTATTTT. Translated, it gives CASKEAGSTDTQYF.

The J gene is TRBJ2-5, the V gene TRBV5-4; D perhaps matches TRBD2 (6 bases). The CDR3 contains 13 residues. Trimming stripped 4 bases from V and 1 base from J, with 8 bases between. Germline lookup yields CDR1 SGHNT and CDR2 YYREEE (reference sequence). The CDR3 protein is CASSGGLQETQYF. As DNA, the CDR3 is TGTGCCAGCAGCGGGGGACTCCAAGAGACCCAGTACTTC.

CDR3 DNA sequence: TGCAGCGTGGCTAACAGGAGCAATCAGCCCCAGCATTTT. Amino acid sequence: CSVANRSNQPQHF. This chain links TRBV29-1 with TRBJ1-5; a weak D match, TRBD1 (5 bases). Germline V lookup: CDR1 SQVTM, CDR2 ANQGSEA. The germline V and J ends were trimmed by 6 bases and 1 base, with 10 bases remaining between them. The CDR3 covers 13 residues.

This clone was counted a few times. The chain uses TRBV7-9 and TRBJ1-4; TRBD1 aligns across 7 bases. Germline V CDR1 and CDR2: SEHNR, FQNEAQ (reference sequence). With V trimmed by 4 bases and J by 4 bases, 6 bases remained unmatched. This CDR3 spans 15 amino acids. Here the CDR3 DNA reads TGTGCCAGCAGCTCCTGGGACAGCTTTAATGAAAAACTGTTTTTT. Its translation: CASSSWDSFNEKLFF.

V and J are TRBV11-2 and TRBJ2-2; 7 bases are a match to TRBD1. CDR3 length: 16 residues. The V segment lost 5 bases and the J segment 4 bases; nucleotides outside the gene matches: 10. The germline CDR1 and CDR2 sequences are SGHAT and FQNNGV. CDR3 DNA: TGTGCCAGCAGCCACCGGGGCAGGGGGAGCACCGGGGAGCTGTTTTTT. Protein product: CASSHRGRGSTGELFF.